This T cell receptor (beta chain) comes out of a study of cytomegalovirus exposure and HLA in healthy donors. Whole-study results and caveats: Most CMV-associated TCR beta chains appeared HLA-restricted in a later analysis. Specific recognition of CMV antigens was confirmed in vitro for a few chains (all CMV-associated).

On this clone itself: Its target is unknown.

The PCR had 60 Vbeta and 13 Jbeta primers. TCRdb's table, derived via immunoSEQ multiplex PCR, lists solely in-frame clones and lacks some. Altogether 120,000 or so clones are present, approximately 80% being singletons, with the ten largest covering 4.5% to 5%. The germline gives CDR1 MGHDK, CDR2 SYGVNS. V shed 6 bases and J shed 2 bases, with 10 bases lying between them. There are 13 residues in the CDR3. The TCR was taken from a man aged 45-65 years in good health and CMV-seropositive. What was sequenced was PBMCs. This rearrangement joins TRBV25-1 to TRBJ2-5; TRBD2 is a possible D gene (6 bases). For the CDR3, the DNA is TGTGCCAGCAGAGGGGACTTTCAAGAGACCCAGTACTTC. This encodes CASRGDFQETQYF.